The 3 T cell receptor beta chains in this list originate from one sample, sequenced in a study of cytomegalovirus exposure and HLA in healthy donors. PCR employed 60 Vbeta and 13 Jbeta primers. Only in-frame clones appear in the TCRdb table, and some are missing; sequencing was by immunoSEQ multiplex PCR. Among about 59,000 clones, over 60% were seen once, and the ten largest hold almost 7%. Material: PBMCs. Receptors originate from a man aged 25 to 40 in good health and CMV-seropositive.

The V and J genes are TRBV6-1 and TRBJ1-4; no firm D call. The CDR3 spans 14 residues. Germline values: CDR1 MNHNS, CDR2 SASEGT. V was clipped by 2 bases and J by 7 bases, with 11 bases between them. The CDR3 nucleotides read TGTGCCAGCAGTGAAAGGGCGCGGGGTGAAAAACTGTTTTTT. Encoded protein: CASSERARGEKLFF.

V and J are TRBV7-2 and TRBJ2-7; weak D call: TRBD2 (5 bases). Germline V lookup: CDR1 SGHTA, CDR2 FQGNSA. V was clipped by 1 base and J by 3 bases, with 10 bases between them. The CDR3 covers 14 residues. The CDR3 here is CASSLVATLYEQYF. CDR3 in DNA: TGTGCCAGCAGCTTAGTAGCGACCCTCTACGAGCAGTACTTC.

This chain joins TRBV4-2 and TRBJ2-1; 8 bases map to TRBD2. This CDR3 has 16 amino acids. Germline-derived CDR1 and CDR2 are LGHNA and YNFKEQ. With V trimmed by 5 bases and J by 5 bases, 11 bases remained unmatched. CDR3 residues: CASSGSAGGYHNEQFF. CDR3 bases: TGTGCCAGCAGCGGGTCTGCGGGGGGATACCACAATGAGCAGTTCTTC.